Presented here are 20 T cell receptor beta chains from one specimen sequenced in a study of T cells after yellow fever vaccination. TCRdb re-called the 5' RACE reads through MiXCR, storing one row per CDR3 protein. The table includes approximately 260,000 distinct CDR3 sequences, 5.2% detected once. The sample consisted of CD4+ T cells sorted from PBMCs, taken on the day of the yellow fever booster vaccination. Every receptor here comes from a man aged 18 to 29 who received the YFV17D yellow fever vaccine.

This clonotype has a count of ten or more. This sequence joins TRBV10-3 and TRBJ1-5; no clear D gene. Germline CDR1 is ENHRY and CDR2 is SYGVKD. Deletions cut 6 bases from V and 0 bases from J, with 12 bases between. CDR3 length: 15 amino acids. The CDR3 loop is CAISDGPYSNQPQHF. In DNA form, the CDR3 reads TGTGCCATCAGCGATGGACCTTATAGCAATCAGCCCCAGCATTTT.

The V call is TRBV19, the J call TRBJ1-1; 9 bases fit TRBD1. Germline V lookup: CDR1 LNHDA, CDR2 SQIVND (reference sequence). V shed 8 bases and J 6 bases; nucleotides not matched to a gene: 16. The CDR3 length is 16 residues. CDR3 residues: CASSPPLGQGSPEAFF. The CDR3 DNA sequence: TGTGCCAGTTCGCCCCCCCTGGGACAGGGTAGCCCTGAAGCTTTCTTT.

In this sample, this clonotype turned up many times. This chain uses TRBV7-2 with TRBJ2-1, with D possibly being TRBD2 (5 bases). The CDR3 length is 15 residues. V was clipped by 1 base and J by 9 bases, with 16 bases between them. The germline V gene encodes CDR1 SGHTA and CDR2 FQGNSA. The CDR3 DNA sequence: TGTGCCAGCAGCTTAGTTTCTTACTCTGGAGGTGAGCAGTTCTTC. Protein product: CASSLVSYSGGEQFF.

This sequence joins TRBV7-2 and TRBJ1-3, with a tentative D call TRBD1 (5 bases). Trimming stripped 5 bases from V and 7 bases from J, with 12 bases between. Germline CDR1 is SGHTA and CDR2 is FQGNSA. The CDR3 contains 13 residues. This CDR3 is CASSQGLGNTIYF. Here the CDR3 DNA reads TGTGCCAGCAGCCAGGGCCTCGGGAACACCATATATTTT. The full variable domain, in which reference TRBV7-2 and TRBJ1-3 provide the parts outside the CDR3, is GAGVSQSPSNKVTEKGKDVELRCDPISGHTALYWYRQSLGQGLEFLIYFQGNSAPDKSGLPSDRFSAERTGGSVSTLTIQRTQQEDSAVYLCASSQGLGNTIYFGEGSWLTVV.

The CDR3 DNA is TGCAGCGTTGTGGCAGCCGATGAAAAGCAGTACGTC. Translated, it gives CSVVAADEKQYV. This chain connects TRBV29-1 to TRBJ2-7, with D unresolved. Trimming removed 4 bases from V and 8 bases from J, with 15 bases in between. Germline V CDR1 and CDR2: SQVTM, ANQGSEA. The CDR3 sequence is 12 residues long.

This clonotype was found a few times. This chain joins TRBV20-1 and TRBJ1-5; 8 bases map to TRBD1. V was clipped by 3 bases and J by 6 bases; unmatched bases: 7. This CDR3 has 14 residues. The germline gives CDR1 DFQATT, CDR2 SNEGSKA (reference sequence). CDR3 coding DNA: TGCAGTGCTAGTACAGGACAGGGCGGTCAGCCCCAGCATTTT. Amino acid sequence: CSASTGQGGQPQHF.

The genes are TRBV29-1 and TRBJ1-5; D unresolved. The V end lost 5 bases, the J end lost 0 bases, and 5 bases lay between the germline ends. CDR3 size: 12 residues. Germline V gene data show CDR1 as SQVTM and CDR2 as ANQGSEA. The CDR3 nucleotides read TGCAGCGTTAGGAATAGCAATCAGCCCCAGCATTTT. Its protein product is CSVRNSNQPQHF. Full variable domain (outside the CDR3, taken from reference TRBV29-1 and TRBJ1-5): SAVISQKPSRDICQRGTSLTIQCQVDSQVTMMFWYRQQPGQSLTLIATANQGSEATYESGFVIDKFPISRPNLTFSTLTVSNMSPEDSSIYLCSVRNSNQPQHFGDGTRLSIL.

The V gene is TRBV5-1, the J gene TRBJ1-1, with 7 bases aligning to TRBD1. With V trimmed by 2 bases and J by 3 bases, 4 bases remained unmatched. This CDR3 contains 14 residues. Germline V gene data show CDR1 as SGHRS and CDR2 as YFSETQ. CDR3: CASSFTGEDTEAFF. As DNA, the CDR3 is TGCGCCAGCAGCTTCACAGGGGAGGACACTGAAGCTTTCTTT. Complete variable domain (other parts from reference TRBV5-1 and TRBJ1-1): KAGVTQTPRYLIKTRGQQVTLSCSPISGHRSVSWYQQTPGQGLQFLFEYFSETQRNKGNFPGRFSGRQFSNSRSEMNVSTLELGDSALYLCASSFTGEDTEAFFGQGTRLTVV.

This clonotype has at least ten counts. The V and J genes are TRBV25-1 and TRBJ2-1, with 9 bases that match TRBD1. The CDR3 is 16 amino acids. The V gene end was trimmed by 4 bases and the J gene end by 0 bases; junction bases not matched to a gene: 4. Per germline, CDR1 MGHDK and CDR2 SYGVNS. The CDR3 nucleotides read TGTGCCAGCAGTGGGACAGGGGACAGCTCCTACAATGAGCAGTTCTTC. This gives the protein CASSGTGDSSYNEQFF.

The gene calls are TRBV6-2 or TRBV6-3 and TRBJ2-5, with 10 bases identical to TRBD1. Germline CDR1 MNHEY, CDR2 SVGEGT. There are 16 residues in the CDR3. V was pared by 6 bases and J by 4 bases, with 11 bases of the junction left unmatched. The CDR3 spells CASSVYLGTGVETQYF. CDR3 nucleotide sequence: TGTGCCAGCAGCGTGTATTTAGGGACAGGGGTAGAGACCCAGTACTTC.

This clonotype was counted a few times. V usage is TRBV3-1 and J usage is TRBJ2-5; 8 bases line up with TRBD2. Germline CDR1 LGHDT, CDR2 YNNKEL (reference sequence). CDR3 length equals 16 residues. After removal of 8 bases from V and 5 bases from J, the junction contained 16 bases not matched to a gene. The DNA of the CDR3 is TGTGCCAGCCTCGGGACTAGGAGCTCCTTGGGGGAGACCCAGTACTTC. This encodes CASLGTRSSLGETQYF.

This clonotype is medium-sized (0.01 to 0.1%). The gene calls are TRBV7-2 and TRBJ2-5; no clear D. This CDR3 region has 11 residues. Trimming took 4 bases from V and 2 from J, leaving 2 bases between them. In germline, CDR1 is SGHTA, CDR2 FQGNSA. The CDR3 region has the DNA TGTGCCAGCAGCTCACAAGAGACCCAGTACTTC. It translates to CASSSQETQYF.

This clonotype was observed at least ten times. V and J are TRBV20-1 and TRBJ2-3, with D possibly matching TRBD1 (6 bases). There are 14 residues in the CDR3. Trimming took off 2 bases at V and 2 bases at J, with 11 bases between the two ends. From germline, CDR1 is DFQATT and CDR2 SNEGSKA (reference sequence). The CDR3 here is CSARRGIYTDTQYF. Written as DNA, the CDR3 is TGCAGTGCTAGAAGGGGGATCTACACAGATACGCAGTATTTT.

This clonotype occurred a few times. This chain connects TRBV4-3 to TRBJ1-2; 8 nucleotides align to TRBD1. V lost 2 bases and J lost 7; bases outside the gene matches: 6. The CDR3 spans 14 residues. The germline CDR1 and CDR2 sequences are LGHNA and YSLEER. The CDR3 DNA sequence: TGCGCCAGCAGCCAACTACAGGGGGATGGTGGCTACACCTTC. Protein product: CASSQLQGDGGYTF.

This clonotype was counted only a few times. This chain links TRBV27 with TRBJ1-5; no definite D call. The CDR3 runs 11 residues. The V end was cut by 1 base, the J end by 11 bases, with 6 bases between. The V gene's germline CDR1 is MNHEY and CDR2 SMNVEV (reference sequence). CDR3 amino acids: CASSLYLTQHF. Here the CDR3 DNA reads TGTGCCAGCAGTTTATATCTGACCCAGCATTTT.

At least ten counts were recorded for this clonotype. The genes are TRBV6-2 or TRBV6-3 and TRBJ2-3; D is uncertain. V was clipped by 6 bases and J by 2 bases, with 12 bases between them. The CDR3 extends over 14 amino acids. Germline V CDR1 and CDR2: MNHEY, SVGEGT. The CDR3 reads CASRIGRVTDTQYF. CDR3 nucleotides: TGTGCCAGCAGAATCGGACGGGTCACAGATACGCAGTATTTT.

This clonotype was detected only a few times. This sequence joins TRBV3-1 and TRBJ1-3; perhaps TRBD1 as D (6 bases). V lost 3 bases and J lost 0, with 6 bases in between. Germline lookup yields CDR1 LGHDT and CDR2 YNNKEL (reference sequence). The CDR3 has 14 amino acids. Here the CDR3 reads CASSQGASGNTIYF. In nucleotides, the CDR3 is TGTGCCAGCAGCCAGGGGGCCTCTGGAAACACCATATATTTT. Supplemented by reference TRBV3-1 and TRBJ1-3, the full variable domain reads DTAVSQTPKYLVTQMGNDKSIKCEQNLGHDTMYWYKQDSKKFLKIMFSYNNKELIINETVPNRFSPKSPDKAHLNLHINSLELGDSAVYFCASSQGASGNTIYFGEGSWLTVV.

This clonotype has ten or more counts. The chain has TRBV9 and TRBJ2-3; 10 bases are a match to TRBD2. The CDR3 runs 16 residues. V trimming: 0 bases; J trimming: 4 bases; junction bases outside the gene matches: 5. CDR1 is SGDLS, CDR2 YYNGEE, per germline. The CDR3 DNA follows: TGTGCCAGCAGCGTAGGTATAGCGGGGGGCTCAGATACGCAGTATTTT. Amino acids: CASSVGIAGGSDTQYF. Full variable domain (missing parts from reference TRBV9 and TRBJ2-3): DSGVTQTPKHLITATGQRVTLRCSPRSGDLSVYWYQQSLDQGLQFLIQYYNGEERAKGNILERFSAQQFPDLHSELNLSSLELGDSALYFCASSVGIAGGSDTQYFGPGTRLTVL.

There are many counts of this clonotype. The CDR3 here is CASSSGQGPPGELFF. For the CDR3, the DNA is TGTGCCAGCAGCTCCGGACAGGGGCCGCCCGGGGAGCTGTTTTTT. This chain links TRBV4-2 with TRBJ2-2; the match to TRBD1 covers 9 bases. J lost 6 bases, V lost 5 bases, and 7 bases had no gene match. This CDR3 is built from 15 residues. The V gene's germline CDR1 is LGHNA and CDR2 YNFKEQ.

This clonotype showed up just a few times. The genes are TRBV2 and TRBJ2-2; no firm D call. Germline V gene data show CDR1 as SNHLY and CDR2 as FYNNEI. The CDR3 totals 13 residues. The V gene lost 0 bases and the J gene lost 4 bases, with 3 bases spanning the gap. The CDR3 here is CASSEAPTGELFF. The CDR3 DNA reads as TGTGCCAGCAGTGAAGCGCCCACCGGGGAGCTGTTTTTT.